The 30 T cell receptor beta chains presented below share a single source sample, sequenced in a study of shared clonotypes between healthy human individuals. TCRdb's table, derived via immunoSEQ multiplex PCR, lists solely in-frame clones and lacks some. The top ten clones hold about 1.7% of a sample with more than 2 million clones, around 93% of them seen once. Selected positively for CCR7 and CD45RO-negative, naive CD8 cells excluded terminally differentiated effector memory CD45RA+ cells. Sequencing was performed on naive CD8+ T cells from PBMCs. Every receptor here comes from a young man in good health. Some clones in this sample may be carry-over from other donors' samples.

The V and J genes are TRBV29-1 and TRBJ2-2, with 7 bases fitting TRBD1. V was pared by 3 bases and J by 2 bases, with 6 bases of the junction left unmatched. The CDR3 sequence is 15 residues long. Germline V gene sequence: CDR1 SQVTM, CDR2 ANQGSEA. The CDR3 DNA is TGCAGCGTTGAGAGGCCAGGGGGAAACACCGGGGAGCTGTTTTTT. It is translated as CSVERPGGNTGELFF.

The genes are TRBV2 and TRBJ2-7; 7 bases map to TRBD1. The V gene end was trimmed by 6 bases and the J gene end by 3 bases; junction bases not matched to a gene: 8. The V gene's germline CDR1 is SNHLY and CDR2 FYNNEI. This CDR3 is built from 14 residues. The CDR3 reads CASRDPGQIYEQYF. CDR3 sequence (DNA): TGTGCCAGCAGGGACCCGGGACAGATCTACGAGCAGTACTTC.

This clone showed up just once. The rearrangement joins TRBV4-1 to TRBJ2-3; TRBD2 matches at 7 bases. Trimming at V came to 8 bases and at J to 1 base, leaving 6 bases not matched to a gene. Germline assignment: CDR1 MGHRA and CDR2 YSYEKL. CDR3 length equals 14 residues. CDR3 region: CASSRLAGTDTQYF. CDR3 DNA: TGCGCCAGCTCAAGACTAGCCGGCACAGATACGCAGTATTTT.

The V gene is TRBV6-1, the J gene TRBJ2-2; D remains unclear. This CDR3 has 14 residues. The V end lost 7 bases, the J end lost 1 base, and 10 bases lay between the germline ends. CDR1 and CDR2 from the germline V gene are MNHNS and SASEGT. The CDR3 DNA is TGTGCCAGCAATTGGGGTAGGAACACCGGGGAGCTGTTTTTT. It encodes CASNWGRNTGELFF.

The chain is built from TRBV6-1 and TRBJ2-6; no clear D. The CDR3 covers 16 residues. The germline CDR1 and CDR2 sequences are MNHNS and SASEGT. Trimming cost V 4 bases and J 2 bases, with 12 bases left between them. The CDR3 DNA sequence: TGTGCCAGCAGTGCGGTCTGGATACCTGGGGCCAACGTCCTGACTTTC. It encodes CASSAVWIPGANVLTF.

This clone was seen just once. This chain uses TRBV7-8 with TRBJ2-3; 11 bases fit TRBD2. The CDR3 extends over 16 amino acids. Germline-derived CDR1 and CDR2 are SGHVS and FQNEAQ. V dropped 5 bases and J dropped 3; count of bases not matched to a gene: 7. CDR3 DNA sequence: TGTGCCAGCAGCGTATCGCTAGCGGGAGGAACAGATACGCAGTATTTT. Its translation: CASSVSLAGGTDTQYF.

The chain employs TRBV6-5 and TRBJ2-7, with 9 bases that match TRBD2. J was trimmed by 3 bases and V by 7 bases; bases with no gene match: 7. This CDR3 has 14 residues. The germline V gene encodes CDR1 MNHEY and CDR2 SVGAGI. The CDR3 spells CASTWREGLYEQYF. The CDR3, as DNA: TGTGCCAGCACGTGGCGGGAGGGCCTCTACGAGCAGTACTTC.

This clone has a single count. CDR3 sequence reads: CASSLGSSGEGQYF. CDR3 DNA sequence: TGTGCCAGCAGCCTGGGATCTAGCGGTGAAGGGCAGTACTTC. The chain couples TRBV27 to TRBJ2-7; 7 bases match TRBD2. The CDR3 contains 14 residues. J gave up 9 bases and V 6 bases, and 14 bases lay outside the gene matches. Germline V gene sequence: CDR1 MNHEY, CDR2 SMNVEV (reference sequence).

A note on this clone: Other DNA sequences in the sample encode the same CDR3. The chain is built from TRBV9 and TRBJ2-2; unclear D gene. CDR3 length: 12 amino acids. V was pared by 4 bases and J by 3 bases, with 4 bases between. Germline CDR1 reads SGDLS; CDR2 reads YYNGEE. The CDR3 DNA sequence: TGTGCCAGCAGCCTTGACACCGGGGAGCTGTTTTTT. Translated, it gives CASSLDTGELFF.

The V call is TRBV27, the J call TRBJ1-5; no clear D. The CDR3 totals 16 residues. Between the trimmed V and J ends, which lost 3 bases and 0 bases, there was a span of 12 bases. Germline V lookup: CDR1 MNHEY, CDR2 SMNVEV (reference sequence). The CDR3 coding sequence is TGTGCCAGCAGTTTCCAGGCACCGATTAGCAATCAGCCCCAGCATTTT. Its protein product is CASSFQAPISNQPQHF.

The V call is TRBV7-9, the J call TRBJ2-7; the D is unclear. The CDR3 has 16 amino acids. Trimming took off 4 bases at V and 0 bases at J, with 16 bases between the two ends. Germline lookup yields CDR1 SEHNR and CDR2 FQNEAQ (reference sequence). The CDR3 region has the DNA TGTGCCAGCAGCTCTCTCGGCCAAGTCATCTCCTACGAGCAGTACTTC. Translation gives CASSSLGQVISYEQYF.

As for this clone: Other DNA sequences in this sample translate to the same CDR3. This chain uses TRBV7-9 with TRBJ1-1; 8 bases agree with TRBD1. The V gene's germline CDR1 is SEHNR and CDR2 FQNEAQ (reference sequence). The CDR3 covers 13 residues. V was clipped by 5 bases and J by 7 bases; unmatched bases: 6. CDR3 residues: CASSLDRGGEAFF. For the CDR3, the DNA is TGTGCCAGCAGCCTCGACAGGGGAGGTGAAGCTTTCTTT. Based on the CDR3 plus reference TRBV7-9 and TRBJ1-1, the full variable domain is DTGVSQNPRHKITKRGQNVTFRCDPISEHNRLYWYRQTLGQGPEFLTYFQNEAQLEKSRLLSDRFSAERPKGSFSTLEIQRTEQGDSAMYLCASSLDRGGEAFFGQGTRLTVV.

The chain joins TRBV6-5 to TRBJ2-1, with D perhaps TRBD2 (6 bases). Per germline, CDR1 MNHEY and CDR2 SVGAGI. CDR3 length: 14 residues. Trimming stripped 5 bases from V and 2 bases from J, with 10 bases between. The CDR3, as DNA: TGTGCCAGCAGTGCGAGCGGGCCCTACAATGAGCAGTTCTTC. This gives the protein CASSASGPYNEQFF.

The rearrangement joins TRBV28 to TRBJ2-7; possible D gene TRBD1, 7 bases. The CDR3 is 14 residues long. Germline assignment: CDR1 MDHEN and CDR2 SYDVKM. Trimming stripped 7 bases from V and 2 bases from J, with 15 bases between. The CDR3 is CASTQAGGTYEQYF. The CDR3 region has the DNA TGTGCCAGCACCCAGGCAGGGGGGACCTACGAGCAGTACTTC.

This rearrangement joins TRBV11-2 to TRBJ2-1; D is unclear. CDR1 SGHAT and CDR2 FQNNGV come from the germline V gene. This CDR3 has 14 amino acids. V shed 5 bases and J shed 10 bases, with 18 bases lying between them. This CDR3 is CASSPTHNLGEQFF. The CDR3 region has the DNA TGTGCCAGCAGCCCCACGCATAACCTCGGGGAGCAGTTCTTC.

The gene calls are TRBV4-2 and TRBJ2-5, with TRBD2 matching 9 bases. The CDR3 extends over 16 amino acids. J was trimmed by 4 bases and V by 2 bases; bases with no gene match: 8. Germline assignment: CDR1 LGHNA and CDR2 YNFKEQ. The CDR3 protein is CASSQLSGSPRETQYF. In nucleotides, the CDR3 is TGTGCCAGCAGCCAACTTAGCGGGAGTCCTAGAGAGACCCAGTACTTC.

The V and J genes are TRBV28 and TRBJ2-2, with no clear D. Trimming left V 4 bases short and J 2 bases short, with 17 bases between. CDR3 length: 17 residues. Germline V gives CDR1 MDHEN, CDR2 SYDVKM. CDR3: CASSSMSASYNTGELFF. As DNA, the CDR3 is TGTGCCAGCAGTTCTATGTCAGCCTCCTATAACACCGGGGAGCTGTTTTTT.

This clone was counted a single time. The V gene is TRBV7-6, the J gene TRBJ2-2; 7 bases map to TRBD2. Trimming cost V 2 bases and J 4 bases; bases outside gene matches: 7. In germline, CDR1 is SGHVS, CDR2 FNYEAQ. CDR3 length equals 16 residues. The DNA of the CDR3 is TGTGCCAGCAGCTTATCGGCTAGCGGTCCCACCGGGGAGCTGTTTTTT. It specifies CASSLSASGPTGELFF.

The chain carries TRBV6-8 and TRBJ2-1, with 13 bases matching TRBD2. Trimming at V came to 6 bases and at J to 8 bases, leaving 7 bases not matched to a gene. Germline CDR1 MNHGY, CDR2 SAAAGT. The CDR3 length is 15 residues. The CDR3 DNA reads TGTGCCAGCAGCTTACTAGCGGGAGGGGGGGATGAGCAGTTCTTC. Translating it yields CASSLLAGGGDEQFF.

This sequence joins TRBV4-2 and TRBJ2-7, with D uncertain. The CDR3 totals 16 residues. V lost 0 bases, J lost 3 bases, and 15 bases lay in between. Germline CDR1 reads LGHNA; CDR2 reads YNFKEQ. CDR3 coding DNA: TGTGCCAGCAGCCAAGAGTACGGCGGCCACTTCTACGAGCAGTACTTC. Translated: CASSQEYGGHFYEQYF.

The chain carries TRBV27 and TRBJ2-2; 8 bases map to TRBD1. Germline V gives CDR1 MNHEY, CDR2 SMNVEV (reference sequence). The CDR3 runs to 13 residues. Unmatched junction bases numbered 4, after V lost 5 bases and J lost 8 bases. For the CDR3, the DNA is TGTGCCAGCAGTCCTGGGACAGGAGGGGAGCTGTTTTTT. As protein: CASSPGTGGELFF.

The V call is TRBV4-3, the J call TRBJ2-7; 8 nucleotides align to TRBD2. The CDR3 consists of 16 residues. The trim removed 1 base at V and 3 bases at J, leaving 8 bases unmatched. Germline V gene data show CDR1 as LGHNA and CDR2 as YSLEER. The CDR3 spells CASSQVGSGGYYEQYF. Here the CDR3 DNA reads TGCGCCAGCAGCCAAGTAGGAAGCGGGGGATACTACGAGCAGTACTTC.

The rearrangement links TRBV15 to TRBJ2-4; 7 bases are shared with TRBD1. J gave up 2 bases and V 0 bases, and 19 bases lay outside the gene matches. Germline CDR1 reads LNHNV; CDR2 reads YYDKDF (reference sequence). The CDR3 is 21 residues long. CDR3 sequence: CATSRDYPRQGTRVSKNIQYF. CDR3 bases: TGTGCCACCAGCAGAGATTATCCAAGACAGGGCACGCGGGTCTCCAAAAACATTCAGTACTTC. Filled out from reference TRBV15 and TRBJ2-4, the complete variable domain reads DAMVIQNPRYQVTQFGKPVTLSCSQTLNHNVMYWYQQKSSQAPKLLFHYYDKDFNNEADTPDNFQSRRPNTSFCFLDIRSPGLGDTAMYLCATSRDYPRQGTRVSKNIQYFGAGTRLSVL.

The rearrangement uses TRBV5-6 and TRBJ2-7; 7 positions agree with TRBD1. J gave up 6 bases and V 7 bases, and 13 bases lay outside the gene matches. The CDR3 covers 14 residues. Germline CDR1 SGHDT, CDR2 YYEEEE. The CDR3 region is CASETGPRSREQYF. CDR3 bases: TGTGCCAGCGAGACAGGGCCCCGGAGTCGCGAGCAGTACTTC.

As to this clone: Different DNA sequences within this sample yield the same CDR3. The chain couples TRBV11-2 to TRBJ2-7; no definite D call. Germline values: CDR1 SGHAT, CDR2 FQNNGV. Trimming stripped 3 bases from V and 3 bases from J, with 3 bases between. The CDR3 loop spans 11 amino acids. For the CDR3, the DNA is TGTGCCAGCAGCTTCAGCTACGAGCAGTACTTC. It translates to CASSFSYEQYF. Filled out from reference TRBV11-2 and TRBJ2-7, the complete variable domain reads EAGVAQSPRYKIIEKRQSVAFWCNPISGHATLYWYQQILGQGPKLLIQFQNNGVVDDSQLPKDRFSAERLKGVDSTLKIQPAKLEDSAVYLCASSFSYEQYFGPGTRLTVT.

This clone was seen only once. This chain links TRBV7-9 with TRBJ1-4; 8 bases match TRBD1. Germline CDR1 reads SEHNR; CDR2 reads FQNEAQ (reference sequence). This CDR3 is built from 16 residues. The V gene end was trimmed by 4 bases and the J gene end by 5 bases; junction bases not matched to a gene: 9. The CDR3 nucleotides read TGTGCCAGCAGCTCGAGGGACCGGGACAGGAATGAAAAACTGTTTTTT. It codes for CASSSRDRDRNEKLFF.

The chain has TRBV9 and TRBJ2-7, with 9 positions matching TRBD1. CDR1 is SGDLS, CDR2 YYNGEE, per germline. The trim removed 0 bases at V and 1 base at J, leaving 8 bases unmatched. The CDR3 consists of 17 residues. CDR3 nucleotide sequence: TGTGCCAGCAGCGTAGCTCGGGACAGGGAAGAATCCTACGAGCAGTACTTC. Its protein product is CASSVARDREESYEQYF.

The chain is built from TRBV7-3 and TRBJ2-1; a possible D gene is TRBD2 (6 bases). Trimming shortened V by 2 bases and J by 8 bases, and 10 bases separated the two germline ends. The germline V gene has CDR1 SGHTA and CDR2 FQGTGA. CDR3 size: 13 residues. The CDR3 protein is CASSLGGIDEQFF. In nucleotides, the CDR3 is TGTGCCAGCAGCTTAGGGGGGATCGATGAGCAGTTCTTC.

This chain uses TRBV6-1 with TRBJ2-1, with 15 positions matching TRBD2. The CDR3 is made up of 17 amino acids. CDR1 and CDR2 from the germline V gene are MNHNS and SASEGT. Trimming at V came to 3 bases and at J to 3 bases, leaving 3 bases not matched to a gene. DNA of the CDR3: TGTGCCAGCAGTGAGGGGACTAGCGGGAGGCTCTACAATGAGCAGTTCTTC. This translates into CASSEGTSGRLYNEQFF.

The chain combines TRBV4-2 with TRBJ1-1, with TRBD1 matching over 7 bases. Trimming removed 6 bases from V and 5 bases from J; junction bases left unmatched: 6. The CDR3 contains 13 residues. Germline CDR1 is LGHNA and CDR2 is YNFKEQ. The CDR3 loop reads CASRHRGVTEAFF. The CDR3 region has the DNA TGTGCCAGCAGGCACAGGGGTGTAACTGAAGCTTTCTTT.